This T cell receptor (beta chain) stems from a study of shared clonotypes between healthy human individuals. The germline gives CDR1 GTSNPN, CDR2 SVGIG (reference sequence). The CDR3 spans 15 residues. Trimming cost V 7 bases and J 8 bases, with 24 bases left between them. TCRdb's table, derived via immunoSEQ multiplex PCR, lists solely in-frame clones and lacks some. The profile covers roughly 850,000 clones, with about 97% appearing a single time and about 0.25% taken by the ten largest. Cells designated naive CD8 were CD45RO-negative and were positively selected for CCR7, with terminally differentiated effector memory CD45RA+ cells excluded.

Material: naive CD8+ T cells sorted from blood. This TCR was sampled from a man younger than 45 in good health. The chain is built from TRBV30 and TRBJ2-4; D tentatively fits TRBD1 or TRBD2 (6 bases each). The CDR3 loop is CALIGGRENSDIQYF. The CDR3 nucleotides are TGTGCCTTGATAGGGGGGCGCGAGAACTCGGACATTCAGTACTTC.